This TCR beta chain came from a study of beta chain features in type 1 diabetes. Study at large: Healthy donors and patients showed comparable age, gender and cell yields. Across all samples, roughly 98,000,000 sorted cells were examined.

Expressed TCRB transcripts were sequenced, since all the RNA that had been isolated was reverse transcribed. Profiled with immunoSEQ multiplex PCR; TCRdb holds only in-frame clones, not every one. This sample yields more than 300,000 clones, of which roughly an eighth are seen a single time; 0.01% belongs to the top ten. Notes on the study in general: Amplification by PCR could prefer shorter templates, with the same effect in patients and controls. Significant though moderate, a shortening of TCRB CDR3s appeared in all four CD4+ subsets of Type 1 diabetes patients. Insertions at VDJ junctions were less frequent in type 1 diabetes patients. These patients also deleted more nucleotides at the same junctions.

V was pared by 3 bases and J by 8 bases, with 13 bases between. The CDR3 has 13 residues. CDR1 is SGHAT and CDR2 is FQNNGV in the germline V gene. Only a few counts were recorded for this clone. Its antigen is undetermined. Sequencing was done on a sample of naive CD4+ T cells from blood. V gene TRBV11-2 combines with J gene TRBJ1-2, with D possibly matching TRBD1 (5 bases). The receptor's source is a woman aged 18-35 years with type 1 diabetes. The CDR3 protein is CASSFAGEYGYTF. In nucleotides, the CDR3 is TGTGCCAGCAGCTTTGCGGGGGAGTACGGCTACACCTTC.